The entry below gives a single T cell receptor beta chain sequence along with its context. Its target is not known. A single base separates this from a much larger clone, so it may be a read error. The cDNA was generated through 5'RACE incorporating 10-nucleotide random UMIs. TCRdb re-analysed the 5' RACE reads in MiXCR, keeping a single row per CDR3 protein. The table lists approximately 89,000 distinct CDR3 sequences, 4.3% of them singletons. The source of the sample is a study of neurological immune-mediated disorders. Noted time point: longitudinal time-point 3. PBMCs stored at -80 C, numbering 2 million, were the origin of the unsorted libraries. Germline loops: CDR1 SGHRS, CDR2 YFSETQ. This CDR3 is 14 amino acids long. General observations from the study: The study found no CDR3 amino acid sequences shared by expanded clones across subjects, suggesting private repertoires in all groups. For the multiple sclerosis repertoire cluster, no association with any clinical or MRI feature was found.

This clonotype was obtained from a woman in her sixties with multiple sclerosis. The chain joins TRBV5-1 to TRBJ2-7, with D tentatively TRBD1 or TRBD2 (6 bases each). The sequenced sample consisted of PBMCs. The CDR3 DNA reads TGCGCCAGCAGCTTCAAGGGGGGATCCTACGAGAAGTACTTC. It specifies CASSFKGGSYEKYF.